The 23 T cell receptor beta chains below were found in one sample sequenced in a study of CD8 T cells in Susac syndrome. When the RNA was reverse transcribed, random hexamers were used with an input of roughly 0.45 to 1 ug. TCRdb independently ran MiXCR on the immunoSEQ multiplex PCR reads; one entry per CDR3 protein. The sample has about 140,000 distinct CDR3 sequences, about 95% seen once. Sequenced: CD8+ T cells from PBMCs. These receptors came from a human donor with Susac syndrome.

The chain employs TRBV6-1 and TRBJ2-3; D is unresolved. From germline, CDR1 is MNHNS and CDR2 SASEGT. The CDR3 is 14 amino acids. Trimming stripped 1 base from V and 5 bases from J, with 10 bases between. CDR3 amino acids: CASSEGLGLDTQYF. DNA of the CDR3: TGTGCCAGCAGTGAAGGATTGGGGTTAGATACGCAGTATTTT.

The chain links TRBV3-1 to TRBJ1-3, with 7 bases lining up with TRBD1. The J segment lost 1 base and the V segment lost 1 base, leaving 1 base of the junction unmatched. The CDR3 sequence is 15 residues long. Germline values: CDR1 LGHDT, CDR2 YNNKEL (reference sequence). In nucleotides, the CDR3 is TGTGCCAGCAGCCAAGGGACAGGTTCTGGAAACACCATATATTTT. Amino acids: CASSQGTGSGNTIYF.

This clonotype has a single count. The chain uses TRBV27 and TRBJ2-3, with a weak D call TRBD2 (6 bases). V lost 4 bases to trimming and J lost 6 bases, with 8 bases between them. Germline CDR1 is MNHEY and CDR2 is SMNVEV (reference sequence). This CDR3 is built from 12 residues. The CDR3, as DNA: TGTGCCAGCAGTTCCACTAGCGATACGCAGTATTTT. As protein: CASSSTSDTQYF.

The rearrangement links TRBV9 to TRBJ2-1; D might be TRBD2 (6 bases). Between the trimmed V and J ends, which lost 3 bases and 12 bases, there was a span of 13 bases. Germline values: CDR1 SGDLS, CDR2 YYNGEE. The CDR3 runs to 12 residues. This CDR3 is CASSDTGSLQFF. CDR3 bases: TGTGCCAGCAGCGACACCGGGAGTCTGCAGTTCTTC. Full variable domain (rest looked up from reference TRBV9 and TRBJ2-1): DSGVTQTPKHLITATGQRVTLRCSPRSGDLSVYWYQQSLDQGLQFLIQYYNGEERAKGNILERFSAQQFPDLHSELNLSSLELGDSALYFCASSDTGSLQFFGPGTRLTVL.

The V call is TRBV14, the J call TRBJ2-7; no clear D gene. V was trimmed by 0 bases and J by 3 bases, leaving 15 bases between them. Germline V gene sequence: CDR1 SGHDN, CDR2 FVKESK. The CDR3 runs to 16 residues. As DNA, the CDR3 is TGTGCCAGCAGCCAAGATGTCGCAGTAGGGATCTACGAGCAGTACTTC. It specifies CASSQDVAVGIYEQYF.

The rearrangement uses TRBV3-1 and TRBJ2-3, with 11 bases that match TRBD2. The V and J ends lost 0 bases and 7 bases, in that order; junction bases with no gene match: 12. The CDR3 is 18 residues long. Germline V gene sequence: CDR1 LGHDT, CDR2 YNNKEL (reference sequence). CDR3 nucleotides: TGTGCCAGCAGCCAAGAGGGGGTACCCGGGACTAGCGGTAATACGCAGTATTTT. Translating it yields CASSQEGVPGTSGNTQYF.

The J gene is TRBJ2-5, the V gene TRBV29-1, with TRBD1 matching over 7 bases. With V trimmed by 3 bases and J by 4 bases, 11 bases remained unmatched. CDR1 is SQVTM, CDR2 ANQGSEA, per germline. The CDR3 has 15 residues. The CDR3 DNA is TGCAGCGTTGATCTTGGAGACAGGGTCGGAGAGACCCAGTACTTC. It encodes CSVDLGDRVGETQYF.

The gene calls are TRBV27 and TRBJ1-1; D is perhaps TRBD1 (5 bases). CDR3 length equals 15 residues. Between the trimmed V and J ends, which lost 6 bases and 3 bases, there was a span of 17 bases. Looked up from germline, CDR1 is MNHEY and CDR2 is SMNVEV (reference sequence). In nucleotides, the CDR3 is TGTGCCAGCAGCGTCCTCGGGGTGGGGGACACTGAAGCTTTCTTT. Amino acids: CASSVLGVGDTEAFF.

The gene calls are TRBV5-6 and TRBJ2-2; 9 bases align to TRBD1. This CDR3 is 18 amino acids long. Germline V gene data show CDR1 as SGHDT and CDR2 as YYEEEE. V lost 0 bases, J lost 4 bases, and 10 bases stayed unmatched. The CDR3 region has the DNA TGTGCCAGCAGCTTGGATATTCGGGACAGGGCCGTCACCGGGGAGCTGTTTTTT. This gives the protein CASSLDIRDRAVTGELFF.

This clonotype was seen a handful of times. This sequence joins TRBV4-1 and TRBJ2-7; TRBD1 matches 9 bases. There are 17 residues in the CDR3. Looked up from germline, CDR1 is MGHRA and CDR2 is YSYEKL. V was pared by 0 bases and J by 3 bases, with 9 bases of the junction left unmatched. In DNA form, the CDR3 reads TGCGCCAGCAGCCAAGAATCCGGGGACAGGGTAAACTACGAGCAGTACTTC. Translated, it gives CASSQESGDRVNYEQYF.

The chain employs TRBV4-1 and TRBJ2-7; tentatively, D is TRBD2 (6 bases). The CDR3 consists of 16 residues. Trimming shortened V by 0 bases and J by 5 bases, and 17 bases separated the two germline ends. Germline loops: CDR1 MGHRA, CDR2 YSYEKL. For the CDR3, the DNA is TGCGCCAGCAGCCAAGATCCTGCGGGAATTTCCAACGAGCAGTACTTC. Its protein product is CASSQDPAGISNEQYF.

J is TRBJ1-5 and V is TRBV20-1; D may be TRBD1 (5 bases). Germline CDR1 DFQATT, CDR2 SNEGSKA (reference sequence). The CDR3 totals 14 residues. Trimming stripped 0 bases from V and 3 bases from J, with 9 bases between. The DNA for the CDR3 is TGCAGTGCTAGAGAGGGACGAAACAATCAGCCCCAGCATTTT. Translating gives CSAREGRNNQPQHF.

This sequence joins TRBV6-5 and TRBJ1-4, with 7 bases matching TRBD1. The junction had 10 bases not matched to a gene; V was cut back by 4 bases and J by 8 bases. Germline V gene data show CDR1 as MNHEY and CDR2 as SVGAGI. This CDR3 has 15 residues. The CDR3 sequence: CASSSGGGGYEKLFF. The CDR3 DNA sequence: TGTGCCAGCAGTTCGGGAGGGGGCGGCTACGAAAAACTGTTTTTT.

This clonotype was detected only once. The genes are TRBV4-1 and TRBJ2-2; no reliable D call. V lost 6 bases and J lost 2, with 7 bases in between. CDR1 MGHRA and CDR2 YSYEKL come from the germline V gene. The CDR3 is 13 residues long. The CDR3 sequence: CASSPVNTGELFF. The CDR3 nucleotides read TGCGCCAGCAGTCCAGTTAACACCGGGGAGCTGTTTTTT.

The genes are TRBV20-1 and TRBJ2-7, with 16 bases identical to TRBD2. The junction had 6 bases not matched to a gene; V was cut back by 1 base and J by 3 bases. The germline V gene has CDR1 DFQATT and CDR2 SNEGSKA (reference sequence). This CDR3 has 17 residues. The CDR3 sequence is CSARAGTSGRELYEQYF. The CDR3 nucleotides read TGCAGTGCTAGAGCTGGGACTAGCGGGAGGGAGCTCTACGAGCAGTACTTC.

The J gene is TRBJ2-7, the V gene TRBV10-3; 7 bases align to TRBD2. The CDR3 has 14 residues. V lost 6 bases and J lost 5; bases outside the gene matches: 10. CDR1 is ENHRY, CDR2 SYGVKD, per germline. Here the CDR3 DNA reads TGTGCCATCAGAGATGAGACTAGCAGACACGAGCAGTACTTC. Its translation is CAIRDETSRHEQYF.

This chain links TRBV29-1 with TRBJ2-1; D possibly uses TRBD1 or TRBD2 (5 bases each). The CDR3 contains 13 residues. V was pared by 5 bases and J by 7 bases, with 15 bases between. Looked up from germline, CDR1 is SQVTM and CDR2 is ANQGSEA. In nucleotides, the CDR3 is TGCAGCGTTCCCGGGACGGAGTTGAATGAGCAGTTCTTC. The encoded protein is CSVPGTELNEQFF.

The chain links TRBV28 to TRBJ2-7, with 7 bases aligning to TRBD1. Germline-derived CDR1 and CDR2 are MDHEN and SYDVKM. The J segment lost 0 bases and the V segment lost 3 bases, leaving 8 bases of the junction unmatched. This CDR3 is built from 16 residues. CDR3: CASSFLGTASSYEQYF. CDR3 bases: TGTGCCAGCAGTTTCCTTGGGACAGCTTCCTCCTACGAGCAGTACTTC.

The V and J genes are TRBV28 and TRBJ1-2, with D perhaps matching TRBD1 (5 bases). Trimming shortened V by 6 bases and J by 2 bases, and 16 bases separated the two germline ends. Germline assignment: CDR1 MDHEN and CDR2 SYDVKM. There are 15 residues in the CDR3. The CDR3 is CASSLHADKNYGYTF. CDR3 sequence (DNA): TGTGCCAGCAGCCTCCACGCGGACAAAAACTATGGCTACACCTTC.

The chain has TRBV20-1 and TRBJ2-1; 10 bases are a match to TRBD2. CDR3 size: 17 residues. Germline assignment: CDR1 DFQATT and CDR2 SNEGSKA (reference sequence). Germline trimming cut 3 bases from V and 0 bases from J; bases unmatched to any gene: 8. The CDR3 sequence: CSASSSGRLSSYNEQFF. The CDR3 DNA is TGCAGTGCTAGCTCTAGCGGGAGACTTAGCTCCTACAATGAGCAGTTCTTC.

This chain uses TRBV7-6 with TRBJ2-7; TRBD2 is a possible D gene (5 bases). CDR3 length: 12 amino acids. The germline CDR1 and CDR2 sequences are SGHVS and FNYEAQ. V lost 10 bases to trimming and J lost 7 bases, with 17 bases between them. DNA of the CDR3: TGTGCCACGGAGGAAATAACGGGGGAGCAGTACTTC. Translation: CATEEITGEQYF.

The chain carries TRBV12-3 or TRBV12-4 and TRBJ2-5, with D perhaps TRBD1 (6 bases). CDR3 length: 13 amino acids. V lost 6 bases, J lost 2 bases, and 10 bases lay in between. This CDR3 is CASRDDRQETQYF. CDR3 DNA: TGTGCCAGCAGGGACGACAGGCAAGAGACCCAGTACTTC.

V is TRBV18 and J is TRBJ1-1, with unresolved D. The germline V gene encodes CDR1 KGHSH and CDR2 LQKENI. The germline V and J ends were trimmed by 0 bases and 1 base, with 9 bases remaining between them. The CDR3 runs to 15 residues. The CDR3 DNA sequence: TGTGCCAGCTCACCACCCGTTACCTCGAACACTGAAGCTTTCTTT. It translates to CASSPPVTSNTEAFF.